The 17 T cell receptor beta chains below were found in one sample sequenced in a study of technical replicates of blood from several donors. The data were produced by immunoSEQ multiplex PCR, yet TCRdb's version contains in-frame clones alone and is incomplete. The sample records around 100,000 clones, over 95% being singletons. Sequenced sample: T cells isolated from PBMCs. All receptors come from a human donor in good health.

The chain is built from TRBV18 and TRBJ2-5, with 7 bases lining up with TRBD2. This CDR3 has 14 amino acids. With V trimmed by 6 bases and J by 5 bases, 9 bases remained unmatched. The germline gives CDR1 KGHSH, CDR2 LQKENI. The CDR3 bases are TGTGCCAGCTCCCGGCTAGCGGTAAGGGAGACCCAGTACTTC. It codes for CASSRLAVRETQYF.

The V call is TRBV5-1, the J call TRBJ1-1; the D gene is possibly TRBD1 (5 bases). V lost 1 base and J 3 bases, leaving 10 bases between the germline ends. Germline-derived CDR1 and CDR2 are SGHRS and YFSETQ. The CDR3 is 14 residues long. In nucleotides, the CDR3 is TGCGCCAGCAGCTTGTTCTCGGGGGACACTGAAGCTTTCTTT. As protein: CASSLFSGDTEAFF. The variable domain in full, completed from reference TRBV5-1 and TRBJ1-1, reads KAGVTQTPRYLIKTRGQQVTLSCSPISGHRSVSWYQQTPGQGLQFLFEYFSETQRNKGNFPGRFSGRQFSNSRSEMNVSTLELGDSALYLCASSLFSGDTEAFFGQGTRLTVV.

The rearrangement links TRBV4-2 to TRBJ2-1, with 11 bases matching TRBD2. The junction had 9 bases not matched to a gene; V was cut back by 1 base and J by 7 bases. This CDR3 spans 17 amino acids. Germline CDR1 is LGHNA and CDR2 is YNFKEQ. CDR3 in DNA: TGTGCCAGCAGCCAAGTTCTGCAGACTAGCGGGGCTAATGAGCAGTTCTTC. It specifies CASSQVLQTSGANEQFF.

V gene TRBV5-6 combines with J gene TRBJ1-1; 10 bases map to TRBD1. J lost 4 bases, V lost 4 bases, and 7 bases had no gene match. The germline V gene has CDR1 SGHDT and CDR2 YYEEEE. CDR3 length: 15 residues. CDR3 protein: CASSGRDRGSTEAFF. The DNA for the CDR3 is TGTGCCAGCAGCGGCCGGGACAGGGGAAGCACTGAAGCTTTCTTT.

The chain carries TRBV20-1 and TRBJ2-7; maybe TRBD1 (6 bases). With 4 bases removed from V and 2 bases from J, the gap between germline ends came to 6 bases. Germline V gene data show CDR1 as DFQATT and CDR2 as SNEGSKA (reference sequence). The CDR3 loop spans 11 amino acids. This CDR3 is CSAKGAYEQYF. CDR3 DNA: TGCAGTGCTAAGGGGGCCTACGAGCAGTACTTC.

This chain links TRBV29-1 with TRBJ2-7, with 7 bases that match TRBD1. This CDR3 spans 14 amino acids. The germline V gene encodes CDR1 SQVTM and CDR2 ANQGSEA. Germline trimming cut 7 bases from V and 0 bases from J; bases unmatched to any gene: 9. The CDR3 here is CSAIDRASSYEQYF. CDR3 sequence (DNA): TGCAGCGCCATTGACAGGGCCAGCTCCTACGAGCAGTACTTC.

Only a few counts were recorded for this clone. The rearrangement joins TRBV5-1 to TRBJ1-1; maybe TRBD1 (6 bases). V was trimmed by 0 bases and J by 4 bases, leaving 13 bases between them. Germline lookup yields CDR1 SGHRS and CDR2 YFSETQ. The CDR3 has 15 residues. CDR3 in DNA: TGCGCCAGCAGCTTGGATGGGAGGGGGATCACTGAAGCTTTCTTT. This encodes CASSLDGRGITEAFF.

The J gene is TRBJ2-6, the V gene TRBV5-4; maybe TRBD2 (5 bases). V shed 4 bases and J shed 8 bases, with 16 bases lying between them. The CDR3 is 15 residues long. CDR1 is SGHNT and CDR2 is YYREEE in the germline V gene (reference sequence). The CDR3 DNA is TGTGCCAGCAGCCGGGAAGGCCGGGGAACCAACGTCCTGACTTTC. Its translation: CASSREGRGTNVLTF.

The chain has TRBV30 and TRBJ2-7; possible D gene TRBD1, 5 bases. CDR1 and CDR2 (germline): GTSNPN, SVGIG (reference sequence). This CDR3 region has 12 residues. Here the CDR3 DNA reads TGTGCTCTGACAGTAGACTCCTACGAGCAGTACTTC. The encoded protein is CALTVDSYEQYF.

In this sample, this clone turned up once. The V call is TRBV19, the J call TRBJ1-1, with a possible D match to TRBD1 (5 bases). The ends were cut back, 4 bases at V and 1 base at J, with 10 bases in the middle. From germline, CDR1 is LNHDA and CDR2 SQIVND (reference sequence). The CDR3 covers 14 residues. CDR3 DNA: TGTGCCAGTAGTAGGAGGGGAGGGAACACTGAAGCTTTCTTT. Translated, it gives CASSRRGGNTEAFF.

The chain combines TRBV11-2 with TRBJ1-1; D possibly corresponds to TRBD1 (5 bases). The germline V and J ends were trimmed by 3 bases and 5 bases, with 22 bases remaining between them. This CDR3 comprises 17 residues. Germline CDR1 and CDR2: SGHAT and FQNNGV. CDR3 nucleotide sequence: TGTGCCAGCAGCTTTCGCGGGGCCACTGCGATGGTGACTGAAGCTTTCTTT. Translating it yields CASSFRGATAMVTEAFF.

The rearrangement links TRBV7-9 to TRBJ2-3; TRBD2 might be the D (6 bases). The V and J ends lost 1 base and 2 bases respectively, with 7 bases between them. The CDR3 extends over 14 amino acids. Looked up from germline, CDR1 is SEHNR and CDR2 is FQNEAQ (reference sequence). CDR3 sequence (DNA): TGTGCCAGCAGCTTAGGCGGGAACACAGATACGCAGTATTTT. It yields the protein CASSLGGNTDTQYF.

In this sample, this clone turned up once. The V call is TRBV6-6, the J call TRBJ1-1; possible D gene TRBD1, 5 bases. CDR1 and CDR2 (germline): MNHNY, SVGAGI (reference sequence). The CDR3 consists of 15 residues. Trimming cost V 2 bases and J 1 base, with 11 bases left between them. CDR3 protein: CASSYGTSGNTEAFF. The CDR3 coding sequence is TGTGCCAGCAGTTACGGGACTTCAGGGAACACTGAAGCTTTCTTT.

In its sample, this clone was seen once. The rearrangement links TRBV5-4 to TRBJ1-2; D might be TRBD1 (6 bases). The V gene lost 4 bases and the J gene lost 2 bases, with 15 bases spanning the gap. The CDR3 is made up of 15 amino acids. CDR1 SGHNT and CDR2 YYREEE come from the germline V gene (reference sequence). CDR3: CASSPDRRGNYGYTF. CDR3 in DNA: TGTGCCAGCAGCCCAGACAGGCGAGGAAACTATGGCTACACCTTC.

The rearrangement joins TRBV5-1 to TRBJ2-2, with a possible D match to TRBD1 (5 bases). Germline CDR1 SGHRS, CDR2 YFSETQ. V lost 5 bases and J 7 bases, leaving 24 bases between the germline ends. This CDR3 spans 17 amino acids. For the CDR3, the DNA is TGCGCCAGCAGACGTATTGATGTGTGGCAGGGAAACGGGGAGCTGTTTTTT. Translation gives CASRRIDVWQGNGELFF.

The chain carries TRBV28 and TRBJ2-3; 7 nucleotides match TRBD1. With V trimmed by 6 bases and J by 0 bases, 9 bases remained unmatched. The germline CDR1 and CDR2 sequences are MDHEN and SYDVKM. CDR3 length: 16 residues. The CDR3 sequence is CASSQGQPISTDTQYF. In DNA, the CDR3 is TGTGCCAGCAGCCAGGGACAGCCGATTAGCACAGATACGCAGTATTTT.

The count of this clone is one. The genes are TRBV11-2 and TRBJ2-2; 11 bases fit TRBD2. V was clipped by 1 base and J by 5 bases; unmatched bases: 9. This CDR3 contains 18 residues. Germline V gene sequence: CDR1 SGHAT, CDR2 FQNNGV. The CDR3 DNA follows: TGTGCCAGCAGCTTAGGTAGCGGGAGGGTTATTCCAACCGGGGAGCTGTTTTTT. This gives the protein CASSLGSGRVIPTGELFF.